Following are 27 T cell receptor beta chains from one sample sequenced in a study of blood T cell repertoires in COVID-19. Sequencing was performed with immunoSEQ multiplex PCR; in TCRdb, only in-frame clones are kept and a portion is missing. The sample has roughly 240,000 clones; approximately 86% are singletons. Sequencing input: peripheral blood. These receptors were collected from a woman aged 30 to 39 who had recovered from COVID-19.

This chain connects TRBV10-3 to TRBJ1-4; maybe TRBD1 (5 bases). V was shortened by 6 bases and J by 7 bases, with 21 bases between the two germline ends. Germline values: CDR1 ENHRY, CDR2 SYGVKD. The CDR3 is 16 amino acids. In nucleotides, the CDR3 is TGTGCCATCAGCCAACGGGCTGCGGGGGGAGGTGAAAAACTGTTTTTT. This encodes CAISQRAAGGGEKLFF.

This rearrangement joins TRBV19 to TRBJ2-5, with D perhaps TRBD1 (5 bases). V shed 4 bases and J shed 2 bases, with 14 bases lying between them. The germline CDR1 and CDR2 sequences are LNHDA and SQIVND (reference sequence). There are 15 residues in the CDR3. The CDR3 loop is CASSTVDRVQETQYF. As DNA, the CDR3 is TGTGCCAGTAGTACCGTCGACAGAGTGCAAGAGACCCAGTACTTC.

V and J are TRBV4-3 and TRBJ2-1; 12 bases agree with TRBD2. J was trimmed by 9 bases and V by 2 bases; bases with no gene match: 5. This CDR3 is built from 15 residues. Germline CDR1 is LGHNA and CDR2 is YSLEER. CDR3 protein: CASSQRTSGVGEQFF. CDR3 DNA: TGCGCCAGCAGCCAACGGACTAGCGGGGTCGGTGAGCAGTTCTTC.

This clone was found a few times. The chain joins TRBV10-1 to TRBJ2-1; no clear D. CDR1 and CDR2 from the germline V gene are WNHNN and SYGVQD (reference sequence). Trimming shortened V by 4 bases and J by 14 bases, and 15 bases separated the two germline ends. The length of the CDR3 is 12 residues. Here the CDR3 reads CASSASRSKKFF. The CDR3 nucleotides are TGCGCCAGCAGTGCCTCCCGTAGCAAGAAGTTCTTC.

The chain combines TRBV7-2 with TRBJ2-7, with D hard to call. V lost 1 base, J lost 5 bases, and 12 bases lay in between. The CDR3 is made up of 14 amino acids. Germline V CDR1 and CDR2: SGHTA, FQGNSA. The CDR3: CASSLDLQLHEQYF. CDR3 in DNA: TGTGCCAGCAGCTTAGATTTACAGCTCCACGAGCAGTACTTC.

The chain combines TRBV6-2 or TRBV6-3 with TRBJ1-2, with D uncertain. CDR1 and CDR2 from the germline V gene are MNHEY and SVGEGT. The CDR3 spans 12 residues. The V and J ends lost 0 bases and 4 bases respectively, with 3 bases between them. The CDR3: CASSYSAYGYTF. CDR3 nucleotide sequence: TGTGCCAGCAGTTACTCGGCCTATGGCTACACCTTC.

The rearrangement uses TRBV5-4 and TRBJ2-7; 10 bases map to TRBD1. This CDR3 has 15 residues. The germline CDR1 and CDR2 sequences are SGHNT and YYREEE (reference sequence). The V segment lost 0 bases and the J segment 4 bases; nucleotides outside the gene matches: 4. The CDR3 here is CASSLGTGGTYEQYF. The DNA of the CDR3 is TGTGCCAGCAGCTTGGGGACAGGGGGTACATACGAGCAGTACTTC. Looking up the rest from reference TRBV5-4 and TRBJ2-7 gives the full variable domain: ETGVTQSPTHLIKTRGQQVTLRCSSQSGHNTVSWYQQALGQGPQFIFQYYREEENGRGNFPPRFSGLQFPNYSSELNVNALELDDSALYLCASSLGTGGTYEQYFGPGTRLTVT.

CDR3 region: CASSLSGSGGLRDTQYF. In DNA, the CDR3 is TGTGCCAGCAGCTTAAGTGGAAGCGGGGGTCTCCGGGATACGCAGTATTTT. The gene calls are TRBV7-8 and TRBJ2-3, with TRBD2 matching 8 bases. Unmatched junction bases numbered 13, after V lost 2 bases and J lost 6 bases. The CDR3 covers 17 residues. The germline gives CDR1 SGHVS, CDR2 FQNEAQ.

The CDR3 sequence is CASSLQRGEQETQYF. The CDR3 DNA sequence: TGTGCCAGCAGCTTACAGCGGGGGGAACAAGAGACCCAGTACTTC. The chain employs TRBV7-2 and TRBJ2-5, with 9 nucleotides matching TRBD2. The germline gives CDR1 SGHTA, CDR2 FQGNSA. This CDR3 spans 15 amino acids. The trim removed 2 bases at V and 2 bases at J, leaving 3 bases unmatched.

The genes are TRBV4-2 and TRBJ2-3, with 11 bases lining up with TRBD2. The germline CDR1 and CDR2 sequences are LGHNA and YNFKEQ. The CDR3 sequence is 17 residues long. The J segment lost 5 bases and the V segment lost 3 bases, leaving 10 bases of the junction unmatched. The CDR3 here is CASSHAIAGGPEDTQYF. The CDR3 DNA reads TGTGCCAGCAGCCATGCTATAGCGGGGGGGCCTGAAGATACGCAGTATTTT.

The chain uses TRBV6-6 and TRBJ1-1, with D possibly TRBD1 on 5 matching bases. Trimming left V 5 bases short and J 1 base short, with 23 bases between. This CDR3 is 18 amino acids long. In germline, CDR1 is MNHNY, CDR2 SVGAGI (reference sequence). In DNA form, the CDR3 reads TGTGCCAGCAGTCTTGTGTCAGACGGGACTAGTTCGAACACTGAAGCTTTCTTT. This gives the protein CASSLVSDGTSSNTEAFF.

This rearrangement joins TRBV7-9 to TRBJ1-1, with 9 bases that match TRBD1. V shed 4 bases, J shed 5 bases, and the junction held 2 bases outside the gene matches. This CDR3 has 13 residues. Per germline, CDR1 SEHNR and CDR2 FQNEAQ (reference sequence). The chain's CDR3 is CASSSQGATEAFF. The CDR3 region has the DNA TGTGCCAGCAGCTCACAGGGGGCGACTGAAGCTTTCTTT.

The chain links TRBV30 to TRBJ2-1, with D possibly matching TRBD2 (7 bases). Germline V gives CDR1 GTSNPN, CDR2 SVGIG (reference sequence). The CDR3 runs to 15 residues. Trimming removed 3 bases at V and 1 base at J, with 13 bases between. The CDR3 protein is CAWRWGGTSYNEQFF. Written as DNA, the CDR3 is TGTGCCTGGAGGTGGGGGGGCACGTCCTACAATGAGCAGTTCTTC. Looking up the rest from reference TRBV30 and TRBJ2-1 gives the full variable domain: SQTIHQWPATLVQPVGSPLSLECTVEGTSNPNLYWYRQAAGRGLQLLFYSVGIGQISSEVPQNLSASRPQDRQFILSSKKLLLSDSGFYLCAWRWGGTSYNEQFFGPGTRLTVL.

The chain has TRBV24-1 and TRBJ2-3; 11 bases map to TRBD1. Trimming removed 9 bases from V and 4 bases from J; junction bases left unmatched: 14. Germline CDR1 reads KGHDR; CDR2 reads SFDVKD. The CDR3 runs to 17 residues. The CDR3 here is CATAKGQGAAGSDTQYF. CDR3 DNA sequence: TGTGCCACCGCCAAAGGACAGGGGGCGGCAGGCTCAGATACGCAGTATTTT.

The chain carries TRBV5-4 and TRBJ2-3; possible D gene TRBD1, 5 bases. The V end lost 4 bases, the J end lost 6 bases, and 15 bases lay between the germline ends. This CDR3 is 14 amino acids long. Germline loops: CDR1 SGHNT, CDR2 YYREEE (reference sequence). The chain's CDR3 is CASSLNRFQDTQYF. In DNA, the CDR3 is TGTGCCAGCAGCCTTAACAGGTTTCAGGATACGCAGTATTTT.

The chain has TRBV7-6 and TRBJ2-7, with TRBD2 identical over 7 bases. V was pared by 5 bases and J by 0 bases, with 10 bases of the junction left unmatched. Germline values: CDR1 SGHVS, CDR2 FNYEAQ. This CDR3 region has 16 residues. CDR3: CASSPRSGALSYEQYF. The CDR3 nucleotides read TGTGCCAGCAGCCCCAGAAGCGGGGCCCTCTCCTACGAGCAGTACTTC.

The chain joins TRBV9 to TRBJ2-1; TRBD2 matches at 11 bases. J gave up 4 bases and V 0 bases, and 3 bases lay outside the gene matches. Germline CDR1 SGDLS, CDR2 YYNGEE. The CDR3 is made up of 16 amino acids. CDR3 in DNA: TGTGCCAGCAGCGTAGTGGGGACTAGCGGTTACAATGAGCAGTTCTTC. Translating gives CASSVVGTSGYNEQFF.

The chain is built from TRBV5-6 and TRBJ1-5; 11 nucleotides align to TRBD1. The CDR3 contains 16 residues. Germline trimming cut 3 bases from V and 9 bases from J; bases unmatched to any gene: 11. Germline-derived CDR1 and CDR2 are SGHDT and YYEEEE. In nucleotides, the CDR3 is TGTGCCAGCAGCTCTGGGTCCAGGGACAGGGGGAGGCCCCAGCATTTT. As protein: CASSSGSRDRGRPQHF.

V gene TRBV30 combines with J gene TRBJ2-5, with 9 bases matching TRBD1. The CDR3 is 13 residues long. Trimming at V came to 5 bases and at J to 4 bases, leaving 5 bases not matched to a gene. From germline, CDR1 is GTSNPN and CDR2 SVGIG (reference sequence). The CDR3 nucleotides read TGTGCCTGGTCCCCGACAGGGGGAGAGACCCAGTACTTC. This encodes CAWSPTGGETQYF.

The chain couples TRBV7-3 to TRBJ2-1, with 10 positions matching TRBD2. Germline V gene data show CDR1 as SGHTA and CDR2 as FQGTGA. The CDR3 spans 15 residues. The ends lost 2 bases at V and 4 bases at J; junction bases unmatched: 2. The CDR3 spells CASSLGSGGYNEQFF. The CDR3, as DNA: TGTGCCAGCAGCTTAGGTAGCGGGGGGTACAATGAGCAGTTCTTC.

This clone was detected once. The chain joins TRBV4-1 to TRBJ2-3; 7 positions agree with TRBD1. Germline assignment: CDR1 MGHRA and CDR2 YSYEKL. The CDR3 extends over 16 amino acids. The V gene end was trimmed by 3 bases and the J gene end by 5 bases; junction bases not matched to a gene: 11. Here the CDR3 reads CASSQPSQGTRDTQYF. The CDR3 DNA reads as TGCGCCAGCAGCCAGCCCTCACAGGGGACGAGAGATACGCAGTATTTT.

This clone was counted a single time. The V and J genes are TRBV3-1 (or the pseudogene TRBV3-2) and TRBJ1-2; a possible D gene is TRBD1 (5 bases). V was cut by 4 bases and J by 8 bases, with 14 bases left in between. CDR3 length: 13 amino acids. Germline CDR1 is LGHDT and CDR2 is YNNKEL (reference sequence). The CDR3 is CASSPRGGGGYTF. Written as DNA, the CDR3 is TGTGCCAGCAGCCCTAGGGGCGGGGGAGGCTACACCTTC.

The chain joins TRBV2 to TRBJ1-2; the D is unclear. Trimming took off 4 bases at V and 6 bases at J, with 12 bases between the two ends. The CDR3 sequence is 13 residues long. Germline V gene sequence: CDR1 SNHLY, CDR2 FYNNEI. The chain's CDR3 is CASSVSAWDGYTF. Here the CDR3 DNA reads TGTGCCAGCAGTGTCTCAGCGTGGGATGGCTACACCTTC.

The genes are TRBV19 and TRBJ1-2; TRBD1 matches at 9 bases. The trim removed 4 bases at V and 5 bases at J, leaving 14 bases unmatched. The CDR3 is made up of 17 amino acids. CDR1 and CDR2 (germline): LNHDA, SQIVND (reference sequence). CDR3 nucleotide sequence: TGTGCCAGTAGTAAAACAGGGGGCGCAGGCCAACCATATGGCTACACCTTC. It translates to CASSKTGGAGQPYGYTF.

The chain combines TRBV18 with TRBJ2-5, with 9 bases aligning to TRBD1. CDR3 length: 15 residues. In germline, CDR1 is KGHSH, CDR2 LQKENI. J lost 5 bases, V lost 6 bases, and 10 bases had no gene match. The CDR3 bases are TGTGCCAGCTCGCCAAGGACAGGGGTGGAGGAGACCCAGTACTTC. Translated: CASSPRTGVEETQYF. Full variable domain (outside the CDR3, taken from reference TRBV18 and TRBJ2-5): NAGVMQNPRHLVRRRGQEARLRCSPMKGHSHVYWYRQLPEEGLKFMVYLQKENIIDESGMPKERFSAEFPKEGPSILRIQQVVRGDSAAYFCASSPRTGVEETQYFGPGTRLLVL.

The chain joins TRBV5-6 to TRBJ2-7; possible D gene TRBD1, 6 bases. V was cut by 0 bases and J by 3 bases, with 16 bases left in between. Germline V gene lookup returns CDR1 SGHDT and CDR2 YYEEEE. This CDR3 spans 16 amino acids. Here the CDR3 reads CASSLAGQGIFYEQYF. The CDR3 DNA sequence: TGTGCCAGCAGCTTGGCAGGGCAGGGGATCTTCTACGAGCAGTACTTC.

This chain joins TRBV19 and TRBJ1-5, with D tentatively TRBD1 (5 bases). The CDR3 consists of 15 residues. Trimming removed 1 base from V and 6 bases from J, with 13 bases in between. The V gene's germline CDR1 is LNHDA and CDR2 SQIVND (reference sequence). The CDR3 sequence is CASSIGRAGGQPQHF. The CDR3 DNA is TGTGCCAGTAGTATAGGCAGGGCCGGGGGTCAGCCCCAGCATTTT.